This TCR beta chain was recovered during a study of blood T cell repertoires in COVID-19. Background on the study: Researchers got acute and convalescent COVID-19 samples from the United States, Italy and Spain.

In the authors' methods: Amplifying reference gene primers gave estimates of nucleated cell counts. Profiled with immunoSEQ multiplex PCR; TCRdb holds only in-frame clones, not every one. That table gives V, J and clone size, and the DNA gave D and trimming. The data contain 95,000 to 100,000 clones, 75% to 90% of them seen just once; the ten biggest clones take up more than 1.5%. This CDR3 spans 16 amino acids. CDR1 SGHTA and CDR2 FQGTGA come from the germline V gene. The V end lost 0 bases, the J end lost 0 bases, and 9 bases lay between the germline ends. The sample taken for sequencing was peripheral blood. This clonotype was sampled from a man older than 75 with acute or convalescent COVID-19. The rearrangement joins TRBV7-3 to TRBJ1-3; D might be TRBD1 (5 bases). CDR3 in amino acids: CASSLTPGYSGNTIYF. CDR3 nucleotide sequence: TGTGCCAGCAGCTTAACCCCAGGGTACTCTGGAAACACCATATATTTT.